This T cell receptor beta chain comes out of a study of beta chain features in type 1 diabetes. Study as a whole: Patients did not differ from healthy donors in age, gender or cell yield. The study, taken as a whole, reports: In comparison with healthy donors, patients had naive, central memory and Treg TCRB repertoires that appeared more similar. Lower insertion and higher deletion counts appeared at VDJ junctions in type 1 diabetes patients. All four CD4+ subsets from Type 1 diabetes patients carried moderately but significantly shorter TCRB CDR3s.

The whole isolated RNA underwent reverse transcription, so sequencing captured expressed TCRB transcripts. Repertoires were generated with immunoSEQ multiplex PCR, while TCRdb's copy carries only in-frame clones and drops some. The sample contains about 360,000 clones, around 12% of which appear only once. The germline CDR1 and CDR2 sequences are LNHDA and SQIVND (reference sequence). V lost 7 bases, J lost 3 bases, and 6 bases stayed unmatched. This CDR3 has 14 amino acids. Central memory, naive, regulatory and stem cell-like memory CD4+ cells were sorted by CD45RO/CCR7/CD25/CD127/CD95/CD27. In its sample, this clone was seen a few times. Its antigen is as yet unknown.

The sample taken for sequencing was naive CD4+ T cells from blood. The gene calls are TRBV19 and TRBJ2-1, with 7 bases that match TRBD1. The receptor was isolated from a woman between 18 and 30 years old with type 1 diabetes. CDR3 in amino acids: CASTDRALYNEQFF. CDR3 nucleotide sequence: TGTGCCAGTACCGACAGGGCCCTCTACAATGAGCAGTTCTTC. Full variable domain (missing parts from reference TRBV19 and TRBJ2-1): DGGITQSPKYLFRKEGQNVTLSCEQNLNHDAMYWYRQDPGQGLRLIYYSQIVNDFQKGDIAEGYSVSREKKESFPLTVTSAQKNPTAFYLCASTDRALYNEQFFGPGTRLTVL.